This passage covers 18 T cell receptor beta chains from one sample sequenced in a study of radiotherapy plus CTLA-4 blockade in lung cancer (dated by TCRdb to the late 2010s). Libraries were made using the immunoSEQ multiplex PCR assay. Here the immuneACCESS table is served through TCRdb, limited to in-frame sequences with V and J called. Missing clones are a known gap in these copies; in checked studies unresolved V genes cover under half, and the rest lacks a known reason. Here the sample has about 59,000 clones; less than 75% occur a single time. Of the sample, around 8.8% falls within the top ten clones. Material: peripheral blood, obtained from a patient treated with radiotherapy plus ipilimumab. These receptors were collected from a human donor with non-small cell lung cancer whose response to radiotherapy plus ipilimumab could not be evaluated.

This chain links TRBV10-3 with TRBJ1-2, with 10 bases lining up with TRBD1. V lost 0 bases and J lost 3; bases outside the gene matches: 4. The CDR3 covers 16 residues. CDR1 ENHRY and CDR2 SYGVKD come from the germline V gene. CDR3 loop: CAISESKDRGHYGYTF. CDR3 coding DNA: TGTGCCATCAGTGAGTCGAAAGACAGGGGGCACTATGGCTACACCTTC.

This chain links TRBV18 with TRBJ2-1; 8 bases match TRBD1. Trimming removed 6 bases from V and 10 bases from J; junction bases left unmatched: 17. CDR1 and CDR2 from the germline V gene are KGHSH and LQKENI. The CDR3 length is 16 residues. The CDR3 DNA reads as TGTGCCAGCTCCACGATGAGACAGGGGCCCCTCGAGGAGCAGTTCTTC. Translation gives CASSTMRQGPLEEQFF.

The chain links TRBV27 to TRBJ1-6; D is uncertain. The germline V gene has CDR1 MNHEY and CDR2 SMNVEV (reference sequence). The CDR3 is made up of 12 amino acids. V gave up 2 bases and J gave up 8 bases, with 4 bases separating them. DNA of the CDR3: TGTGCCAGCAGTTTAGCAGATTCACCCCTCCACTTT. Protein product: CASSLADSPLHF.

The rearrangement joins TRBV6-5 to TRBJ2-1, with TRBD1 identical over 8 bases. CDR3 length: 16 amino acids. Germline CDR1 reads MNHEY; CDR2 reads SVGAGI. J was trimmed by 5 bases and V by 0 bases; bases with no gene match: 6. CDR3 sequence (DNA): TGTGCCAGCAGTTACTCTGTTACAGGGGGGCACAATGAGCAGTTCTTC. Translating it yields CASSYSVTGGHNEQFF.

This clone was detected only once. At the DNA level, this CDR3 is encoded by other sequences in the same sample as well. The chain carries TRBV7-2 and TRBJ2-2; TRBD1 matches at 10 bases. Germline V gene lookup returns CDR1 SGHTA and CDR2 FQGNSA. Trimming cost V 3 bases and J 5 bases; bases outside gene matches: 3. The CDR3 sequence is 15 residues long. The CDR3 reads CASSLRDRGTGELFF. The CDR3 nucleotides read TGTGCCAGCAGCTTGCGGGACAGGGGTACCGGGGAGCTGTTTTTT.

This chain joins TRBV18 and TRBJ2-5; TRBD2 aligns across 9 bases. The CDR3 has 16 residues. J was trimmed by 4 bases and V by 2 bases; bases with no gene match: 8. Germline V gives CDR1 KGHSH, CDR2 LQKENI. As DNA, the CDR3 is TGTGCCAGCTCACCAGACCTAGCGGGACCAGGAGAGACCCAGTACTTC. This codes for CASSPDLAGPGETQYF. Looking up the rest from reference TRBV18 and TRBJ2-5 gives the full variable domain: NAGVMQNPRHLVRRRGQEARLRCSPMKGHSHVYWYRQLPEEGLKFMVYLQKENIIDESGMPKERFSAEFPKEGPSILRIQQVVRGDSAAYFCASSPDLAGPGETQYFGPGTRLLVL.

CDR3 sequence (DNA): TGCAGCGTAGACGGGACTGGCTATGGCTACACCTTC. It encodes CSVDGTGYGYTF. The J gene is TRBJ1-2, the V gene TRBV29-1; TRBD1 is a possible D gene (5 bases). The germline V and J ends were trimmed by 6 bases and 4 bases, with 12 bases remaining between them. Germline V lookup: CDR1 SQVTM, CDR2 ANQGSEA. The length of the CDR3 is 12 residues.

The chain has TRBV10-1 and TRBJ1-1; D ambiguous. The CDR3 has 13 amino acids. Per the germline V gene, CDR1 is WNHNN and CDR2 is SYGVQD (reference sequence). Trimming pared 0 bases from V and 11 bases from J, leaving 13 bases between. The CDR3 is CASSESRVNEAFF. The CDR3 DNA reads TGCGCCAGCAGTGAGTCGAGGGTAAACGAGGCTTTCTTT.

The chain links TRBV11-2 to TRBJ2-7; D is ambiguous. The CDR3 contains 11 residues. V was cut by 6 bases and J by 6 bases, with 9 bases left in between. Germline values: CDR1 SGHAT, CDR2 FQNNGV. CDR3 in DNA: TGTGCCAGCAGTTTTTTCCGCGAGCAGTACTTC. Protein: CASSFFREQYF.

The chain is built from TRBV2 and TRBJ2-5; 9 positions match TRBD2. TRBJ2-7 matches the DNA end more closely, so the J call is doubtful. The CDR3 extends over 16 amino acids. Germline V gene sequence: CDR1 SNHLY, CDR2 FYNNEI. Here the CDR3 reads CASSEVVAGGAYEQYF. The CDR3 nucleotides read TGTGCCAGCAGTGAAGTCGTCGCGGGAGGGGCCTACGAGCAGTACTTC.

This clone was picked up one time. V is TRBV7-9 and J is TRBJ2-7; TRBD1 matches 7 bases. Germline V gives CDR1 SEHNR, CDR2 FQNEAQ (reference sequence). V lost 1 base and J lost 5; bases outside the gene matches: 2. This CDR3 is built from 13 residues. The CDR3 here is CASSLDRGHEQYF. The DNA for the CDR3 is TGTGCCAGCAGCTTAGACAGGGGCCACGAGCAGTACTTC.

The CDR3 sequence: CASSRTANQPQHF. The CDR3 DNA sequence: TGTGCCAGCAGCCGGACAGCCAATCAGCCCCAGCATTTT. This chain uses TRBV9 with TRBJ1-5; tentatively, D is TRBD1 (6 bases). The CDR3 is made up of 13 amino acids. From germline, CDR1 is SGDLS and CDR2 YYNGEE. The V end was cut by 4 bases, the J end by 3 bases, with 8 bases between.

The chain employs TRBV10-3 and TRBJ2-1; 8 bases map to TRBD1. Germline V gives CDR1 ENHRY, CDR2 SYGVKD. This CDR3 region has 16 residues. Losses at the gene ends were 2 bases for V and 4 bases for J; bases not matched to a gene: 7. CDR3 coding DNA: TGTGCCATCAGTGAGCCGGTGACAGGGGCTTACAATGAGCAGTTCTTC. Amino acids: CAISEPVTGAYNEQFF.

In this sample, this clone turned up once. The chain is built from TRBV7-8 and TRBJ2-1; 7 bases map to TRBD1. CDR1 SGHVS and CDR2 FQNEAQ come from the germline V gene. Trimming took 1 base from V and 4 from J; bases not matched to a gene: 7. This CDR3 is built from 16 residues. The CDR3 bases are TGTGCCAGCAGCTTAGAACCGGGACAGAAATACAATGAGCAGTTCTTC. Protein: CASSLEPGQKYNEQFF. The full variable domain, completed using reference TRBV7-8 and TRBJ2-1, is GAGVSQSPRYKVAKRGQDVALRCDPISGHVSLFWYQQALGQGPEFLTYFQNEAQLDKSGLPSDRFFAERPEGSVSTLKIQRTQQEDSAVYLCASSLEPGQKYNEQFFGPGTRLTVL.

The chain recombines TRBV2 with TRBJ1-1; possible D gene TRBD1, 6 bases. Looked up from germline, CDR1 is SNHLY and CDR2 is FYNNEI. V was shortened by 7 bases and J by 11 bases, with 14 bases between the two germline ends. The CDR3 has 11 amino acids. CDR3 DNA: TGTGCCAGCACCGAACAGGGCTCTGCTTTCTTT. Translated: CASTEQGSAFF.

By proportion, this clone is medium-sized. This chain links TRBV28 with TRBJ2-4; a possible D gene is TRBD2 (5 bases). The CDR3 totals 15 residues. Trimming stripped 5 bases from V and 0 bases from J, with 11 bases between. Germline CDR1 MDHEN, CDR2 SYDVKM. The CDR3 region has the DNA TGTGCCAGCAGTCCTCCGGGATTAGCCAAAAACATTCAGTACTTC. It is translated as CASSPPGLAKNIQYF.

This clone was counted between two and nine times. The chain is built from TRBV30 and TRBJ2-1; D gene unclear. This CDR3 contains 14 residues. Germline CDR1 and CDR2: GTSNPN and SVGIG (reference sequence). The V gene lost 2 bases and the J gene lost 3 bases, with 11 bases spanning the gap. The CDR3 DNA is TGTGCCTGGAGTTTTCACTCTATCTACAATGAGCAGTTCTTC. Translation: CAWSFHSIYNEQFF.

This clone was counted a few times. V and J are TRBV19 and TRBJ1-1; possible D gene TRBD1, 5 bases. The germline V gene encodes CDR1 LNHDA and CDR2 SQIVND (reference sequence). The CDR3 is 14 amino acids. V lost 1 base, J lost 7 bases, and 13 bases lay in between. The CDR3 protein is CASSIGAGRNEAFF. The CDR3 nucleotides are TGTGCCAGTAGTATAGGGGCAGGGAGGAATGAAGCTTTCTTT.